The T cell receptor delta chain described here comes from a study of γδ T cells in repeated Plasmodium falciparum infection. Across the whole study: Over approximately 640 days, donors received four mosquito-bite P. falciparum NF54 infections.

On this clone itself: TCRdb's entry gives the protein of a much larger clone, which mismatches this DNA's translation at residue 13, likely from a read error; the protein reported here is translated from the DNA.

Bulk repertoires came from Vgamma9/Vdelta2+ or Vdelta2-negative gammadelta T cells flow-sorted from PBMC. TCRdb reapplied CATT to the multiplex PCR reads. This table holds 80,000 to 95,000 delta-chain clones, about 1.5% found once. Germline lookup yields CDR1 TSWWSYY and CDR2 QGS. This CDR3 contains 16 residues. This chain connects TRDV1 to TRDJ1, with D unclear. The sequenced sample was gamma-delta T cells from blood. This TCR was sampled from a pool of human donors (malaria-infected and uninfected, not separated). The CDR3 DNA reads TGTGCTTATTCGACTTTAGATGGTCTGTACACCGATAGACTCATCTTT. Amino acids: CAYSTLDGLYTDRLIF.